Sequencing of this T cell receptor beta chain was carried out in a study of blood T cell repertoires in COVID-19. Study as a whole: T cells, B-cell-depleted T cells, or PBMCs supplied cDNA or gDNA.

This CDR3 spans 14 amino acids. Germline lookup yields CDR1 SEHNR and CDR2 FQNEAQ (reference sequence). The V gene lost 5 bases and the J gene lost 0 bases, with 9 bases spanning the gap. This study enrolled people aged roughly 18 to 89 from around 25 US geographic areas. The authors' processing: Scientists estimated how many nucleated cells there were by amplifying reference gene primers. Sequencing used immunoSEQ multiplex PCR; TCRdb keeps in-frame clones, though not all of them. V, J and clone size derive from that table, while D and trimming were established from the DNA sequence. The table includes more than 200,000 clones, 85% to 90% detected once.

Material for sequencing was PBMCs or T cells enriched from blood (not recorded which). V and J are TRBV7-9 and TRBJ2-3, with a tentative D call TRBD1 (6 bases). This clonotype was obtained from a woman in her thirties with acute COVID-19. The CDR3 is CASSQDSSTDTQYF. The CDR3 DNA sequence: TGTGCCAGCAGCCAGGACAGCAGCACAGATACGCAGTATTTT.